These T cell receptor beta chains were read from a single sample in a study of cytomegalovirus exposure and HLA in healthy donors. Profiling relied on immunoSEQ multiplex PCR, and the TCRdb table lists in-frame clones only, not all of them. Recorded for this sample: approximately 96,000 clones. Input material: PBMCs. Receptors were obtained from a girl between 5 and 17 years old in good health and CMV-seropositive. Both conserved end residues are part of each CDR3. A D gene is named only where the DNA matches it firmly.

j_call,d_call,v_call,cdr3_nt,cdr3_aa
TRBJ1-6,NA,TRBV25-1,TGTGCCAGCAGTGGAAGCAAGAGACTGAATTCACCCCTCCACTTT,CASSGSKRLNSPLHF
TRBJ1-2,NA,TRBV7-2,TGTGCCAGCAGCGGGCGCACAGTACTTAACTATGGCTACACCTTC,CASSGRTVLNYGYTF
TRBJ1-2,NA,TRBV4-2,TGTGCCAGCAGCCTCTTAGCGGGGAATGGCTACACCTTC,CASSLLAGNGYTF
TRBJ1-2,TRBD1,TRBV6-5,TGTGCCAGCAGTCGGGGACAGCCCAACTATGGCTACACCTTC,CASSRGQPNYGYTF
TRBJ1-2,TRBD1,TRBV5-6,TGTGCCAGCAGCTACGGGACAGCTAACTATGGCTACACCTTC,CASSYGTANYGYTF
TRBJ1-2,TRBD1,TRBV6-6,TGTGCCAGCAGTCCCTACAGGGGGAACTATGGCTACACCTTC,CASSPYRGNYGYTF
TRBJ2-1,TRBD2,TRBV4-3,TGCGCCAGCAGCCTGGGACTAGCGGGGTTAGAGCAGTTCTTC,CASSLGLAGLEQFF
TRBJ1-3,NA,TRBV9,TGTGCCAGCAGCAACGCGGGCGATGGAAACACCATATATTTT,CASSNAGDGNTIYF
TRBJ1-2,TRBD1,TRBV7-9,TGTGCCAGCAGGACTCGGGGGACAGGGGATGGCTACACCTTC,CASRTRGTGDGYTF
TRBJ1-1,TRBD1,TRBV5-1,TGCGCCAGCAGCTTGGTCCAGGGGGCATTGAACACTGAAGCTTTCTTT,CASSLVQGALNTEAFF
TRBJ2-7,TRBD1,TRBV6-5,TGTGCCAGCACCCAGAGACAGGGCGGCTACGAGCAGTACTTC,CASTQRQGGYEQYF